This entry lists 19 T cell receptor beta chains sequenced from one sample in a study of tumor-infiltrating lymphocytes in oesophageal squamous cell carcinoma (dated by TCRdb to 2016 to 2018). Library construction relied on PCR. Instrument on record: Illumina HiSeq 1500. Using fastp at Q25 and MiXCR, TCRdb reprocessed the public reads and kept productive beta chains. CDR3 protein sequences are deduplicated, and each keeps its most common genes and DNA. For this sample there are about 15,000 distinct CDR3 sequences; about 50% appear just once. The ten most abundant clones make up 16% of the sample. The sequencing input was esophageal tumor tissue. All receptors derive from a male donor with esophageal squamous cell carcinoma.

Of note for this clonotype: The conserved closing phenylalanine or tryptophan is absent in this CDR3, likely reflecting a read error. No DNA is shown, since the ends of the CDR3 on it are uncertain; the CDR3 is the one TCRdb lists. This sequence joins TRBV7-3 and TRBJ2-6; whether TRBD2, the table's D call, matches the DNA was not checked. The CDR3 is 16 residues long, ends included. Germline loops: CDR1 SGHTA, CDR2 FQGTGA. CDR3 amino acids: CASSPGYPSYEQYFGA.

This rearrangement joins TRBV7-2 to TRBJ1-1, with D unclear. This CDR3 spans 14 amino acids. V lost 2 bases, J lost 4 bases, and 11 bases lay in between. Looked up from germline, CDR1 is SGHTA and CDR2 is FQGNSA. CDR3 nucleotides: TGTGCCAGCAGCTTACATGGCAGGAGCACTGAAGCTTTCTTT. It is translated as CASSLHGRSTEAFF.

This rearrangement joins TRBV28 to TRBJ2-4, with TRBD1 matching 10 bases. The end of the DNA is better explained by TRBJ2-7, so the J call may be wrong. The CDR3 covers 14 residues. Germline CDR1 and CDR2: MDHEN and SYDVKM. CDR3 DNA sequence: TGTGCCAGCAGCTCGACAGGGGGCGGATACGAGCAGTACTTC. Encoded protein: CASSSTGGGYEQYF.

The CDR3 loop reads CASSPPGTGGAYEQYF. CDR3 coding DNA: TGTGCCAGCAGCCCCCCGGGGACAGGGGGCGCCTACGAGCAGTACTTC. V is TRBV7-4 and J is TRBJ2-5, with 12 nucleotides matching TRBD1. Judging by the DNA end, TRBJ2-7 fits better; the J call may be wrong. CDR1 SGHVT and CDR2 SQSDAQ come from the germline V gene. CDR3 length: 16 residues.

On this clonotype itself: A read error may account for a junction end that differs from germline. The CDR3 reads CASSLPQGRKDTQYF. The CDR3 bases are TGCGCCAGCAGTCTACCACAGGGGCGGAAAGATACGCAGTATTTT. V and J are TRBV6-6 and TRBJ2-3; 7 bases line up with TRBD1. There are 15 residues in the CDR3. Germline V gene data show CDR1 as MNHNY and CDR2 as SVGAGI (reference sequence).

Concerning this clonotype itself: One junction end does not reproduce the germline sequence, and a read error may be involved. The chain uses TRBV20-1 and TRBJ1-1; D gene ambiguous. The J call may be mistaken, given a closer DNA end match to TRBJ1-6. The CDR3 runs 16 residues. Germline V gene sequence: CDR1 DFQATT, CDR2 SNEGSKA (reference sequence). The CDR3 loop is CSARHGRLDYYSPLHF. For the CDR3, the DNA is TGCAGTGCTAGACACGGACGCCTCGACTATTATTCACCCCTCCACTTT.

CDR3 residues: CASSLGLAGDQETQYF. DNA for the CDR3: TGTGCCAGCAGCCTCGGACTAGCGGGAGATCAAGAGACCCAGTACTTC. The rearrangement links TRBV7-2 to TRBJ2-6, with 13 positions matching TRBD2. With the DNA end fitting TRBJ2-5 better, the J assignment may be wrong. Germline V lookup: CDR1 SGHTA, CDR2 FQGNSA. The CDR3 length is 16 residues.

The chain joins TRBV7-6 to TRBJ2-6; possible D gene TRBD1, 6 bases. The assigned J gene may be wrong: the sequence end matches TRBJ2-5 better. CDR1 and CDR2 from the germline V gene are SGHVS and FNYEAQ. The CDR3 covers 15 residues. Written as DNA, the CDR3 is TGTGCCAGCAGCACGACAACAGGGCCCGAGGAGACCCAGTACTTC. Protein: CASSTTTGPEETQYF.

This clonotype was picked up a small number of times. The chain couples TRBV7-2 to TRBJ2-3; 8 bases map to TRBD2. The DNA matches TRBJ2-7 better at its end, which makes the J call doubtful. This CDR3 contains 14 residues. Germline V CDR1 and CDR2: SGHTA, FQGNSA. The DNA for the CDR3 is TGTGCCAGCAGACCCGGGGGGGGGTCCTACGAGCAGTACTTC. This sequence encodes CASRPGGGSYEQYF.

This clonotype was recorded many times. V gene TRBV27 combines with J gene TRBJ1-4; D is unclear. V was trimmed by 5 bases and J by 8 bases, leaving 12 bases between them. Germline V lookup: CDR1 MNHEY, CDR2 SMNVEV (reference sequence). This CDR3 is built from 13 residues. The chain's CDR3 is CASSHQPGEKLFF. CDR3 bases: TGTGCCAGCAGTCACCAACCGGGGGAAAAACTGTTTTTT.

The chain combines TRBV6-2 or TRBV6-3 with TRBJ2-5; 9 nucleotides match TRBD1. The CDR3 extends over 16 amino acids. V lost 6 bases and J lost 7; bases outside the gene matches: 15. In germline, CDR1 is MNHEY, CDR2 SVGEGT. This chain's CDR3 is CASSVNPGQGEATQYF. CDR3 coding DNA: TGTGCCAGCAGCGTAAACCCGGGACAGGGAGAGGCGACCCAGTACTTC.

The CDR3 region is CASSLVSRGNTEAFF. CDR3 DNA: TGTGCCAGCAGCTTAGTCAGCAGGGGGAACACTGAAGCTTTCTTT. V gene TRBV7-8 combines with J gene TRBJ1-1; a weak D match, TRBD1 (6 bases). Germline assignment: CDR1 SGHVS and CDR2 FQNEAQ. V was trimmed by 1 base and J by 1 base, leaving 10 bases between them. The CDR3 contains 15 residues.

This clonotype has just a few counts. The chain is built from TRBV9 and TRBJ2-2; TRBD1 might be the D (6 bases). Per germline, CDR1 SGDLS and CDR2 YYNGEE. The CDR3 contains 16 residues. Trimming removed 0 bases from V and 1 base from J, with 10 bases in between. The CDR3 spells CASSVDSGQNTGELFF. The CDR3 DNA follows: TGTGCCAGCAGCGTAGACTCGGGACAGAACACCGGGGAGCTGTTTTTT.

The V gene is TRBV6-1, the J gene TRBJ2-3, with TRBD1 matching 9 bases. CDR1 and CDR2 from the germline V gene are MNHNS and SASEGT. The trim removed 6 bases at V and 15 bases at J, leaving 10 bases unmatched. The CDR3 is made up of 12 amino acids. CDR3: CASRVGTGLTYF. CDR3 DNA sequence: TGTGCCAGCAGGGTCGGGACAGGGTTGACTTATTTT.

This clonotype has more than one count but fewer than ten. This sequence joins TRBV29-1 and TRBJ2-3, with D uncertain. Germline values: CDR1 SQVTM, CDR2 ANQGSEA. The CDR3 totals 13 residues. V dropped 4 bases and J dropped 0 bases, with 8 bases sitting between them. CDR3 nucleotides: TGCAGCGTTGCGGCGGTGAGCACAGATACGCAGTATTTT. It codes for CSVAAVSTDTQYF.

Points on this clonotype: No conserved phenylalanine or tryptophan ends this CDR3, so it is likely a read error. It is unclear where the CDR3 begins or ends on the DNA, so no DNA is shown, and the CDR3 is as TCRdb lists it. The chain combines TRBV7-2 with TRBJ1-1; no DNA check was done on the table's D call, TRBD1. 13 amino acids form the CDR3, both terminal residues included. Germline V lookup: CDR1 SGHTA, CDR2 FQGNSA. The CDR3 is CASSLAASSTSAP.

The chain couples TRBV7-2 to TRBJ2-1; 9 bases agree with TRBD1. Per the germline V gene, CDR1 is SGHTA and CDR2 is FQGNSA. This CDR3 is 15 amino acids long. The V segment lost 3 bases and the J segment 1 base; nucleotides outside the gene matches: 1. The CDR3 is CASSLGQGSYNEQFF. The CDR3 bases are TGTGCCAGCAGCTTGGGACAGGGTTCCTACAATGAGCAGTTCTTC.

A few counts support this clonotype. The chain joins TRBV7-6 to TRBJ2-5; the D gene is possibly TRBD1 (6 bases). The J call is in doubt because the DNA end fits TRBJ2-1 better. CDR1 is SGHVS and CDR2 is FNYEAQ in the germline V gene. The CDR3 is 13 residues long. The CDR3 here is CASSLGHNNEQFF. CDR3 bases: TGTGCCAGCAGCTTGGGACATAACAATGAGCAGTTCTTC.

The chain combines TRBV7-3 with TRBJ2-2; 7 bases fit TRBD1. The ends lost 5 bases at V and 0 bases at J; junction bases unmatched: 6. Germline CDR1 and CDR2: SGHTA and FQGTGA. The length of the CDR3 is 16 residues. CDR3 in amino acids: CASSTRQGANTGELFF. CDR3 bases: TGTGCCAGCAGCACCCGACAGGGTGCGAACACCGGGGAGCTGTTTTTT.